This note documents a single T cell receptor beta chain sequence. Ten or more counts support this clonotype. Its antigen is unknown. The sample holds no much larger clone one base away, and base qualities are not on file. These data are taken from a study of molecular identifiers for immune sequencing clone quantification (dated by TCRdb to the late 2010s). Study-level background: For a replicate experiment, RNA from roughly 21,000 or 96,000 naive CD8 T cells was divided into five aliquots, of which four were sequenced. The study was a methods study using CD8 T cells to benchmark molecular-identifier clustering-based TCR repertoire sequencing (MIDCIRS) and TCR RNA copy counting. The investigation overall reported the following: A single cell's worth of spiked-in Jurkat TCR RNA was reported detectable even among 850,000 to 1,000,000 naive CD8 T cells. Spiked-in Jurkat TCR RNA (around 9 copies' worth), which is not part of the donor repertoire, was contained in the naive libraries. When barcode sub-clustering was omitted, TCR diversity was inflated by chimeric consensus sequences, with chimeras reaching as high as 47%. In CMV-specific effector cells, over 99% of molecules were held by clones above 20 RNA copies, whereas under 1% of molecules were held by such clones in naive cells. Identical TCR molecules sharing a barcode could cause highly expanded clone sizes to be underestimated. Modeling indicated around 3.2 TCR RNA copies recovered per cell, compared with around 10 by digital PCR, which implies a capture efficiency of around 30%.

The library was generated by PCR. Sequenced using an Illumina HiSeq 4000. Bulk TCR libraries were made following a previously described method, with the TCR primers given in Table S5. Total RNA was purified with the Qiagen AllPrep DNA/RNA kit. Reads from multiple sequencing runs of the same library were pooled before analysis. In the source study's methods: Reads were retained only if their TCR constant sequence matched exactly, and those retained reads were trimmed to 150 nt and grouped according to their 12-nt molecular barcodes. Reads within each barcode group were sub-clustered using a 15% Levenshtein threshold, and quality-weighted consensus sequences were constructed for each RNA molecule. Non-functional sequences were filtered out, along with any lower-count sequence sitting one edit away from another sequence. Barcode sub-clusters with fewer than 20% of the maximum read count were removed, based on fitting two negative binomial distributions. TCRdb reworked the public reads: Q25 trimming with fastp, MiXCR clone assembly, productive beta chains retained. Rows with one shared CDR3 protein collapse into an entry with the most common genes and DNA. TCRdb, not the authors, supplied the V and J calls. Present in this sample are about 35,000 distinct CDR3 sequences, about 18% of which were seen just once. The top ten clonotypes cover about 1.1% of the sample.

The CDR3 spans 17 residues, from the cysteine through the phenylalanine. Only the CDR3 portion is preserved as DNA: 51 bases, with reading frame beginning at the first base. Based on the germline V gene (reference sequence), the CDR1 and CDR2 sequences are SEHNR and FQNEAQ. V is cut by 1 base and J by 4 bases, and the space between the germline ends is 16 bases. Libraries of naive CD8 T cells were generated from roughly 21,000 to 960,000 sorted cells, with 10%, 30% or 50% of the purified RNA used. Naive CD8 T cells were FACS-sorted as CD8+CD4-CCR7+CD45RA+ on a BD FACSAria II into RLT Plus buffer. Approximately 9 TCR copies' worth of Jurkat RNA were spiked into roughly 19,000-1,000,000 naive CD8 T cell samples to test detection sensitivity. CD8 T cells were enriched with RosetteSep CD8+ T Cell Enrichment Cocktail and Ficoll-Paque, followed by ACK red cell lysis.

The sequence is built from TRBV7-9 and TRBJ1-4, with an unclear D gene assignment. The TCR sequence derives from a human donor in good health. Some libraries in this study had Jurkat cell RNA spiked in. The sequencing input was naive CD8+ T cells from blood, with Jurkat cell RNA spiked in. This specimen's cell subset or site label, interpreted: FACS-sorted CD8+CD4-CCR7+CD45RA+ naive T cells. The DNA sequence reads TGTGCCAGCAGCTTAGTGGGGTTGGGGTACGATAATGAAAAACTGTTTTTT. It translates as CASSLVGLGYDNEKLFF.